These 17 T cell receptor beta chains share one sample of origin, sequenced in a study of T cell responses to AZD1222 COVID-19 vaccine. Assay used: immunoSEQ multiplex PCR; TCRdb lists only in-frame clones, some missing. This table holds under 150,000 clones, roughly 90% found once. Sequencing was performed on peripheral blood, taken 28 days after the second AZD1222 dose. These receptors were collected from an adult who received the AZD1222 COVID-19 vaccine.

The chain couples TRBV13 to TRBJ1-3; no clear D. V shed 2 bases and J shed 0 bases, with 8 bases lying between them. The CDR3 is 15 amino acids. Germline CDR1 is PRHDT and CDR2 is FYEKMQ (reference sequence). The CDR3: CASSLQRFSGNTIYF. For the CDR3, the DNA is TGTGCCAGCAGCTTACAAAGATTCTCTGGAAACACCATATATTTT.

This rearrangement joins TRBV13 to TRBJ1-3; D remains ambiguous. Germline CDR1 and CDR2: PRHDT and FYEKMQ (reference sequence). The ends were cut back, 2 bases at V and 1 base at J, with 18 bases in the middle. The CDR3 length is 18 residues. CDR3 nucleotides: TGTGCCAGCAGCTTACCACCCCCGCAGCGAATATCTGGAAACACCATATATTTT. This sequence encodes CASSLPPPQRISGNTIYF.

The chain carries TRBV5-8 and TRBJ1-6, with a tentative D call TRBD1 (6 bases). Trimming pared 3 bases from V and 7 bases from J, leaving 14 bases between. The CDR3 runs to 15 residues. Germline values: CDR1 SGHTS, CDR2 YDEGEE. This CDR3 reads CASSSQGTFNSPLHF. Here the CDR3 DNA reads TGTGCCAGCAGCTCCCAGGGGACGTTCAATTCACCCCTCCACTTT.

The chain is built from TRBV3-1 (or the pseudogene TRBV3-2) and TRBJ1-5; D gene ambiguous. CDR3 length equals 15 residues. Germline V CDR1 and CDR2: LGHDT, YNNKEL (reference sequence). V lost 1 base and J lost 4, with 11 bases in between. CDR3 DNA sequence: TGTGCCAGCAGCCAAGGGGCCAGTCGGAATCAGCCCCAGCATTTT. Residues: CASSQGASRNQPQHF.

The chain combines TRBV7-9 with TRBJ1-6; TRBD1 aligns across 7 bases. V shed 6 bases and J 7 bases; nucleotides not matched to a gene: 6. This CDR3 spans 14 amino acids. Germline loops: CDR1 SEHNR, CDR2 FQNEAQ (reference sequence). This CDR3 is CASSQTTGNSPLHF. In nucleotides, the CDR3 is TGTGCCAGCAGTCAGACGACAGGGAATTCACCCCTCCACTTT.

This sequence joins TRBV10-1 and TRBJ2-3; weak D call: TRBD1 (5 bases). The germline V gene has CDR1 WNHNN and CDR2 SYGVQD (reference sequence). The ends were cut back, 8 bases at V and 0 bases at J, with 6 bases in the middle. The CDR3 length is 12 residues. The CDR3 nucleotides are TGCGCCAGCGGGGCTAGCACAGATACGCAGTATTTT. Translated, it gives CASGASTDTQYF.

V usage is TRBV7-3 and J usage is TRBJ1-6, with D possibly matching TRBD1 (5 bases). Germline V gene sequence: CDR1 SGHTA, CDR2 FQGTGA. The CDR3 is made up of 14 amino acids. V was trimmed by 0 bases and J by 9 bases, leaving 9 bases between them. This chain's CDR3 is CASSLTGASSPLHF. CDR3 in DNA: TGTGCCAGCAGCTTAACAGGGGCGAGTTCACCCCTCCACTTT.

The V and J genes are TRBV7-9 and TRBJ1-3, with D tentatively TRBD1 (5 bases). There are 15 residues in the CDR3. The germline V gene encodes CDR1 SEHNR and CDR2 FQNEAQ (reference sequence). V lost 5 bases to trimming and J lost 0 bases, with 11 bases between them. CDR3 loop: CASSRTSNSGNTIYF. CDR3 nucleotide sequence: TGTGCCAGCAGCAGGACAAGCAACTCTGGAAACACCATATATTTT.

The rearrangement uses TRBV28 and TRBJ2-5; possible D gene TRBD1, 6 bases. CDR3 length equals 15 residues. Germline V gene sequence: CDR1 MDHEN, CDR2 SYDVKM. Trimming cost V 5 bases and J 2 bases, with 15 bases left between them. DNA of the CDR3: TGTGCCAGCAGTCCAGAACAGGGTGGGCAAGAGACCCAGTACTTC. Protein: CASSPEQGGQETQYF.

The chain combines TRBV7-2 with TRBJ1-4, with 8 bases aligning to TRBD1. With V trimmed by 1 base and J by 5 bases, 6 bases remained unmatched. This CDR3 contains 16 residues. Germline V lookup: CDR1 SGHTA, CDR2 FQGNSA. CDR3 coding DNA: TGTGCCAGCAGCTTAGGGACAGGGTACCAAAATGAAAAACTGTTTTTT. This sequence encodes CASSLGTGYQNEKLFF.

As DNA, the CDR3 is TGTGCCAGCAGTTATCGTGCCTCCTACAATGAGCAGTTCTTC. It translates to CASSYRASYNEQFF. The chain is built from TRBV6-5 and TRBJ2-1; D is ambiguous. Trimming removed 3 bases from V and 0 bases from J, with 6 bases in between. The CDR3 totals 14 residues. Germline V gene lookup returns CDR1 MNHEY and CDR2 SVGAGI.

In the case of this clone: At one boundary the junction diverges from the germline segment, which might be a read error. The genes are TRBV5-1 and TRBJ2-3; a possible D gene is TRBD2 (7 bases). Germline CDR1 SGHRS, CDR2 YFSETQ. The CDR3 has 17 residues. CDR3 amino acids: CASSLAGRGGSKDTQYF. The CDR3 DNA reads as TGCGCCAGCAGCTTGGCTGGGAGGGGGGGAAGCAAAGATACGCAGTATTTT.

The chain joins TRBV29-1 to TRBJ2-7; 8 bases map to TRBD1. CDR1 is SQVTM and CDR2 is ANQGSEA in the germline V gene. With 6 bases clipped from V and 4 bases from J, the junction kept 5 bases outside the gene matches. The CDR3 has 12 amino acids. The CDR3: CSVGQGVYEQYF. Here the CDR3 DNA reads TGCAGCGTCGGACAGGGTGTTTACGAGCAGTACTTC.

V usage is TRBV11-2 and J usage is TRBJ2-5, with D hard to call. Per germline, CDR1 SGHAT and CDR2 FQNNGV. The CDR3 is 13 amino acids. The ends were cut back, 1 base at V and 4 bases at J, with 7 bases in the middle. The CDR3 DNA reads TGTGCCAGCAGCTTAGCGGCAACAGAGACCCAGTACTTC. It translates to CASSLAATETQYF.

This chain links TRBV19 with TRBJ1-1, with D perhaps matching TRBD1 (6 bases). Deletions cut 7 bases from V and 5 bases from J, with 14 bases between. This CDR3 is built from 13 residues. Germline V gene lookup returns CDR1 LNHDA and CDR2 SQIVND (reference sequence). Written as DNA, the CDR3 is TGTGCCAGTACTAGTCGGGGGGCGACTGAAGCTTTCTTT. Amino acid sequence: CASTSRGATEAFF.

V usage is TRBV20-1 and J usage is TRBJ1-2; D is unclear. V was shortened by 6 bases and J by 8 bases, with 10 bases between the two germline ends. Germline CDR1 is DFQATT and CDR2 is SNEGSKA (reference sequence). CDR3 length equals 10 residues. The CDR3 sequence is CSASPLGYTF. The CDR3 DNA is TGCAGTGCCTCTCCGCTGGGCTACACCTTC.

V and J are TRBV19 and TRBJ1-2; unclear D gene. The CDR3 is made up of 13 amino acids. V lost 1 base and J 8 bases, leaving 11 bases between the germline ends. Germline CDR1 and CDR2: LNHDA and SQIVND (reference sequence). CDR3 nucleotide sequence: TGTGCCAGTAGTATAGGGCCCAACGACGGCTACACCTTC. Amino acids: CASSIGPNDGYTF.